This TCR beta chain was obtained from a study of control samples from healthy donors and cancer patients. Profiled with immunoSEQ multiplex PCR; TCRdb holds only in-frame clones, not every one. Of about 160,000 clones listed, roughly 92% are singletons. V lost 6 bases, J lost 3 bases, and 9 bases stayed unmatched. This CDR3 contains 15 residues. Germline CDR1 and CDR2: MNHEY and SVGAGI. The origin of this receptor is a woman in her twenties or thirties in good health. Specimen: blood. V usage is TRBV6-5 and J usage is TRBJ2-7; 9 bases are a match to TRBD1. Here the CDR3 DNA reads TGTGCCAGCAGCCATAGACAGGGGGGTCTCTACGAGCAGTACTTC. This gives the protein CASSHRQGGLYEQYF.